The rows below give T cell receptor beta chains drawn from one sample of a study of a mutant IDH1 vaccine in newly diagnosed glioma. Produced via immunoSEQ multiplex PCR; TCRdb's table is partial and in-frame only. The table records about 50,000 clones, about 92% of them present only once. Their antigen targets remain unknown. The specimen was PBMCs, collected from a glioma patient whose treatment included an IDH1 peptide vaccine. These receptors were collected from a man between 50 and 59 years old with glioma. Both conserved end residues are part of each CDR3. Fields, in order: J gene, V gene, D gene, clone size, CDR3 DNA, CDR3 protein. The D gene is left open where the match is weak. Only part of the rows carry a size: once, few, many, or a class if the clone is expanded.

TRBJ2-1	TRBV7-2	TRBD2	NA	TGTGCCAGCAGCTTAAGTCTGGCTAGCGGGACCTGGGATGAGCAGTTCTTC	CASSLSLASGTWDEQFF
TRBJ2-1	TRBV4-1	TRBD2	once	TGCGCCAGCAGCCAAGGAGGTAGCGGGGGGGCCTTCAATGAGCAGTTCTTC	CASSQGGSGGAFNEQFF
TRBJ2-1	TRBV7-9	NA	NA	TGTGCCAGCATCAATCGGGCTAGAATTGACAATGAGCAGTTCTTC	CASINRARIDNEQFF
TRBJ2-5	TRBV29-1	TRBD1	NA	TGCAGCGTCGACAGGGGATGGGAGACCCAGTACTTC	CSVDRGWETQYF
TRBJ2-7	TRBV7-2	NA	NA	TGTGCCAGCAGCTTAAGATCGGTAGGGGCTTCGGGCGAGCAGTACTTC	CASSLRSVGASGEQYF
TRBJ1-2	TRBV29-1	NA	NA	TGCAGCGTCCAAAAGGGGCCGGCAAACTATGGCTACACCTTC	CSVQKGPANYGYTF
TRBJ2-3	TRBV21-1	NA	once	TGTGCCAGCATCCAAAACCGGGTTGATACGCAGTATTTT	CASIQNRVDTQYF
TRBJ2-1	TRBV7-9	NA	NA	TGTGCCAGCAGCGCCCCCGGGACAACATACAATGAGCAGTTCTTC	CASSAPGTTYNEQFF
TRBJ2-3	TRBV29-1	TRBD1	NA	TGCAGCGTAAGGGACAGATACACAGATACGCAGTATTTT	CSVRDRYTDTQYF
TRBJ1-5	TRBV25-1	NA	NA	TGTGCCAGCAGTGAATCGGGCAGCAATCAGCCCCAGCATTTT	CASSESGSNQPQHF